The 30 T cell receptor beta chains in this list originate from one sample, sequenced in a study of technical replicates of blood from several donors. Profiled with immunoSEQ multiplex PCR; TCRdb holds only in-frame clones, not every one. Here the sample spans roughly 81,000 clones, roughly 97% being singletons. Sequencing used T cells isolated from PBMCs. These receptors came from a human donor in good health.

This clone has just one count. The chain uses TRBV5-1 and TRBJ1-1; 7 nucleotides agree with TRBD1. There are 16 residues in the CDR3. CDR1 is SGHRS and CDR2 is YFSETQ in the germline V gene. V gave up 0 bases and J gave up 1 base; unmatched junction bases: 6. CDR3 residues: CASSLAGTATNTEAFF. The CDR3 region has the DNA TGCGCCAGCAGCTTGGCCGGGACAGCGACGAACACTGAAGCTTTCTTT.

The chain combines TRBV19 with TRBJ2-7, with D possibly TRBD2 on 5 matching bases. The CDR3 totals 13 residues. V lost 2 bases and J 0 bases, leaving 5 bases between the germline ends. Germline lookup yields CDR1 LNHDA and CDR2 SQIVND (reference sequence). This CDR3 is CASSITSSYEQYF. In DNA, the CDR3 is TGTGCCAGTAGTATAACTAGCTCCTACGAGCAGTACTTC.

The V gene is TRBV6-1, the J gene TRBJ2-7; D remains unclear. The CDR3 loop spans 13 amino acids. Trimming cost V 1 base and J 6 bases, with 10 bases left between them. The V gene's germline CDR1 is MNHNS and CDR2 SASEGT. In DNA form, the CDR3 reads TGTGCCAGCAGTGAAGGGTCCCTATTCGAGCAGTACTTC. The encoded protein is CASSEGSLFEQYF.

The chain combines TRBV5-1 with TRBJ2-6; D possibly corresponds to TRBD1 (6 bases). The germline V gene encodes CDR1 SGHRS and CDR2 YFSETQ. The germline V and J ends were trimmed by 7 bases and 3 bases, with 20 bases remaining between them. The CDR3 length is 17 residues. In DNA, the CDR3 is TGCGCCAGCCGCCTTAGGGGGTTATACCTTGGGGCCAACGTCCTGACTTTC. This encodes CASRLRGLYLGANVLTF. The full variable domain, rest sourced from reference TRBV5-1 and TRBJ2-6, is KAGVTQTPRYLIKTRGQQVTLSCSPISGHRSVSWYQQTPGQGLQFLFEYFSETQRNKGNFPGRFSGRQFSNSRSEMNVSTLELGDSALYLCASRLRGLYLGANVLTFGAGSRLTVL.

The J gene is TRBJ2-7, the V gene TRBV6-1, with 10 bases aligning to TRBD2. Germline loops: CDR1 MNHNS, CDR2 SASEGT. The CDR3 length is 19 residues. V shed 4 bases, J shed 4 bases, and the junction held 19 bases outside the gene matches. CDR3 amino acids: CASSVPGVTKSGGAYEQYF. In DNA form, the CDR3 reads TGTGCCAGCAGTGTCCCTGGAGTTACAAAAAGCGGGGGGGCTTACGAGCAGTACTTC.

This chain uses TRBV13 with TRBJ2-1; TRBD2 aligns across 15 bases. Germline trimming cut 5 bases from V and 14 bases from J; bases unmatched to any gene: 13. Per the germline V gene, CDR1 is PRHDT and CDR2 is FYEKMQ (reference sequence). The CDR3 has 16 residues. Here the CDR3 DNA reads TGTGCCAGCAGCCCCCGGACTAGCGGGGGGGCTATCAATGAGTTCTTC. Its translation: CASSPRTSGGAINEFF.

The chain has TRBV4-1 and TRBJ2-3, with 11 nucleotides matching TRBD2. Germline V gene sequence: CDR1 MGHRA, CDR2 YSYEKL. V was clipped by 0 bases and J by 0 bases; unmatched bases: 11. This CDR3 has 20 amino acids. CDR3 sequence reads: CASSQEPGLAGGWSTDTQYF. In DNA, the CDR3 is TGCGCCAGCAGCCAAGAGCCTGGCCTAGCGGGAGGTTGGAGCACAGATACGCAGTATTTT.

This rearrangement joins TRBV28 to TRBJ2-2; no definite D call. This CDR3 is 17 amino acids long. V lost 5 bases and J 2 bases, leaving 18 bases between the germline ends. CDR1 is MDHEN, CDR2 SYDVKM, per germline. In DNA, the CDR3 is TGTGCCAGCAGTCTCCGATCGACACGGCTAAACACCGGGGAGCTGTTTTTT. Protein sequence: CASSLRSTRLNTGELFF.

The chain joins TRBV5-1 to TRBJ2-3; 7 nucleotides match TRBD1. The V gene's germline CDR1 is SGHRS and CDR2 YFSETQ. V dropped 3 bases and J dropped 6; count of bases not matched to a gene: 13. The CDR3 has 16 amino acids. The CDR3 here is CASSSPGTALGDTQYF. CDR3 sequence (DNA): TGCGCCAGCAGCTCGCCCGGGACAGCCCTGGGTGATACGCAGTATTTT.

J is TRBJ1-4 and V is TRBV2, with D perhaps matching TRBD1 (5 bases). With 4 bases removed from V and 4 bases from J, the gap between germline ends came to 7 bases. CDR3 length: 13 amino acids. Germline V gene data show CDR1 as SNHLY and CDR2 as FYNNEI. The CDR3 reads CASSGQYNEKLFF. CDR3 in DNA: TGTGCCAGCAGTGGACAGTATAATGAAAAACTGTTTTTT.

This chain uses TRBV25-1 with TRBJ1-5, with D possibly being TRBD1 (5 bases). The CDR3 is made up of 13 amino acids. The germline CDR1 and CDR2 sequences are MGHDK and SYGVNS. The V gene lost 2 bases and the J gene lost 8 bases, with 10 bases spanning the gap. This CDR3 is CASSEGGAEPQHF. As DNA, the CDR3 is TGTGCCAGCAGTGAAGGAGGGGCAGAGCCCCAGCATTTT.

CDR3 coding DNA: TGTGCCAGTAGTGTACAGGGAAGAGCGGAGACCCAGTACTTC. Protein: CASSVQGRAETQYF. The chain has TRBV19 and TRBJ2-5, with a weak D call TRBD1 (6 bases). The CDR3 extends over 14 amino acids. Germline lookup yields CDR1 LNHDA and CDR2 SQIVND (reference sequence). Trimming pared 5 bases from V and 5 bases from J, leaving 15 bases between.

The chain employs TRBV7-9 and TRBJ2-1; TRBD2 agrees at 9 bases. J lost 5 bases, V lost 3 bases, and 8 bases had no gene match. CDR3 length equals 16 residues. Germline V gene lookup returns CDR1 SEHNR and CDR2 FQNEAQ (reference sequence). Here the CDR3 reads CASSFQGLASDNEQFF. For the CDR3, the DNA is TGTGCCAGCAGCTTTCAAGGACTAGCGAGCGACAATGAGCAGTTCTTC. Using reference TRBV7-9 and TRBJ2-1 for the parts outside the CDR3, the full variable domain is DTGVSQNPRHKITKRGQNVTFRCDPISEHNRLYWYRQTLGQGPEFLTYFQNEAQLEKSRLLSDRFSAERPKGSFSTLEIQRTEQGDSAMYLCASSFQGLASDNEQFFGPGTRLTVL.

The chain recombines TRBV6-5 with TRBJ2-1; TRBD2 might be the D (6 bases). The CDR3 runs 15 residues. CDR1 and CDR2 from the germline V gene are MNHEY and SVGAGI. Trimming left V 0 bases short and J 8 bases short, with 14 bases between. CDR3 sequence (DNA): TGTGCCAGCAGTTACTCGTCCGGGAGTGATCATGAGCAGTTCTTC. Protein product: CASSYSSGSDHEQFF.

The chain joins TRBV19 to TRBJ2-3, with 7 bases that match TRBD1. This CDR3 contains 12 residues. Unmatched junction bases numbered 8, after V lost 6 bases and J lost 11 bases. The germline V gene encodes CDR1 LNHDA and CDR2 SQIVND (reference sequence). The DNA for the CDR3 is TGTGCCAGTAGCTCGACAGGGATAATGCAGTATTTT. Translating it yields CASSSTGIMQYF.

The chain combines TRBV9 with TRBJ2-3; 8 bases match TRBD2. This CDR3 has 18 amino acids. Germline-derived CDR1 and CDR2 are SGDLS and YYNGEE. Trimming removed 0 bases from V and 1 base from J; junction bases left unmatched: 10. Here the CDR3 reads CASSVEPPGGLGTDTQYF. CDR3 bases: TGTGCCAGCAGCGTAGAACCCCCCGGGGGACTAGGCACAGATACGCAGTATTTT.

The chain has TRBV25-1 and TRBJ2-1; a possible D gene is TRBD1 (6 bases). V was pared by 6 bases and J by 8 bases, with 26 bases between. CDR3 length: 17 residues. The V gene's germline CDR1 is MGHDK and CDR2 SYGVNS. The CDR3 reads CASRKSQGTRRGDEQFF. The CDR3 DNA reads TGTGCCAGCAGGAAATCACAGGGCACCCGACGGGGCGATGAGCAGTTCTTC.

The chain links TRBV6-5 to TRBJ2-3; TRBD1 aligns across 8 bases. J lost 1 base, V lost 7 bases, and 7 bases had no gene match. The CDR3 length is 15 residues. CDR1 and CDR2 (germline): MNHEY, SVGAGI. The CDR3 reads CASTIGQGGTDTQYF. The DNA for the CDR3 is TGTGCCAGCACGATCGGACAGGGAGGCACAGATACGCAGTATTTT.

This rearrangement joins TRBV7-8 to TRBJ2-7, with a weak D call TRBD1 (6 bases). V lost 5 bases, J lost 0 bases, and 14 bases lay in between. The CDR3 is 15 amino acids. Germline CDR1 SGHVS, CDR2 FQNEAQ. CDR3 in DNA: TGTGCCAGCAGCATGCATCAGGGGCCCTCCTACGAGCAGTACTTC. Encoded protein: CASSMHQGPSYEQYF.

The CDR3 DNA is TGCGCCAGCAGCCTAACCCGGACTAGCGGGAGTTTCTACAATGAGCAGTTCTTC. It translates to CASSLTRTSGSFYNEQFF. The V gene is TRBV4-1, the J gene TRBJ2-1; 13 nucleotides agree with TRBD2. Germline values: CDR1 MGHRA, CDR2 YSYEKL. Germline trimming cut 4 bases from V and 3 bases from J; bases unmatched to any gene: 9. The CDR3 is made up of 18 amino acids.

This clone has only one observation. The J gene is TRBJ1-1, the V gene TRBV10-2; D ambiguous. The CDR3 totals 12 residues. The V end lost 3 bases, the J end lost 3 bases, and 5 bases lay between the germline ends. The germline V gene encodes CDR1 WSHSY and CDR2 SAAADI. CDR3 amino acids: CASSDPDTEAFF. CDR3 bases: TGCGCCAGCAGTGACCCCGACACTGAAGCTTTCTTT.

The rearrangement links TRBV30 to TRBJ1-1, with D perhaps TRBD1 (6 bases). V was pared by 0 bases and J by 1 base, with 12 bases between. The CDR3 consists of 15 residues. Germline-derived CDR1 and CDR2 are GTSNPN and SVGIG (reference sequence). The CDR3 spells CAWSVPQGPNTEAFF. The CDR3 bases are TGTGCCTGGAGTGTACCCCAGGGGCCGAACACTGAAGCTTTCTTT.

The chain carries TRBV6-5 and TRBJ2-6, with a possible D match to TRBD2 (5 bases). From germline, CDR1 is MNHEY and CDR2 SVGAGI. The CDR3 contains 15 residues. V shed 2 bases and J shed 2 bases, with 7 bases lying between them. The CDR3 region is CASSYPGTGANVLTF. DNA of the CDR3: TGTGCCAGCAGTTACCCGGGAACTGGGGCCAACGTCCTGACTTTC.

The CDR3 reads CASSQTTPDRARAFF. DNA for the CDR3: TGCGCCAGCAGCCAGACGACTCCAGACAGGGCCCGTGCTTTCTTT. V gene TRBV5-1 combines with J gene TRBJ1-1, with TRBD1 identical over 7 bases. The CDR3 totals 15 residues. Germline values: CDR1 SGHRS, CDR2 YFSETQ. The V gene end was trimmed by 4 bases and the J gene end by 11 bases; junction bases not matched to a gene: 17.

The chain has TRBV4-2 and TRBJ2-1, with a tentative D call TRBD1 (6 bases). Germline lookup yields CDR1 LGHNA and CDR2 YNFKEQ. This CDR3 comprises 16 residues. V was pared by 1 base and J by 6 bases, with 16 bases between. CDR3 nucleotide sequence: TGTGCCAGCAGCCAAGGTGGCAGGGGTCCCGTCAATGAGCAGTTCTTC. As protein: CASSQGGRGPVNEQFF.

J is TRBJ2-7 and V is TRBV5-5; 9 bases line up with TRBD1. This CDR3 has 14 residues. The V gene's germline CDR1 is SGHKS and CDR2 YYEKEE (reference sequence). V was pared by 4 bases and J by 3 bases, with 5 bases of the junction left unmatched. CDR3 nucleotides: TGTGCCAGCAGCCCTGGACAGGGGAACTACGAGCAGTACTTC. The encoded protein is CASSPGQGNYEQYF.

This chain uses TRBV11-2 with TRBJ2-3, with 8 bases lining up with TRBD2. CDR3 length equals 15 residues. The V and J ends lost 4 bases and 2 bases, in that order; junction bases with no gene match: 5. Looked up from germline, CDR1 is SGHAT and CDR2 is FQNNGV. CDR3 in amino acids: CASSWSGGITDTQYF. In nucleotides, the CDR3 is TGTGCCAGCAGCTGGAGCGGGGGCATCACAGATACGCAGTATTTT.

The chain employs TRBV11-2 and TRBJ2-1; D ambiguous. The CDR3 loop spans 14 amino acids. Germline loops: CDR1 SGHAT, CDR2 FQNNGV. The germline V and J ends were trimmed by 5 bases and 3 bases, with 11 bases remaining between them. The CDR3 DNA follows: TGTGCCAGCAGCCCCACCAGTTTCTACAATGAGCAGTTCTTC. Amino acid sequence: CASSPTSFYNEQFF.

This clone showed up just once. The V and J genes are TRBV5-6 and TRBJ2-1; perhaps TRBD1 as D (6 bases). Trimming shortened V by 3 bases and J by 6 bases, and 13 bases separated the two germline ends. The CDR3 extends over 14 amino acids. Germline CDR1 and CDR2: SGHDT and YYEEEE. The CDR3 nucleotides read TGTGCCAGCAGCTCGCAGGGGTCCCTCAATGAGCAGTTCTTC. Protein sequence: CASSSQGSLNEQFF.

This chain links TRBV10-2 with TRBJ1-1; D may be TRBD1 (6 bases). The CDR3 is 12 amino acids. The germline V and J ends were trimmed by 6 bases and 5 bases, with 10 bases remaining between them. Per the germline V gene, CDR1 is WSHSY and CDR2 is SAAADI. CDR3 sequence: CASRKGGTEAFF. In DNA form, the CDR3 reads TGCGCCAGCAGGAAGGGGGGGACTGAAGCTTTCTTT.